The 21 T cell receptor beta chains below were found in one sample sequenced in a study of identical twins. Each CDR3 protein is one row after TCRdb ran MiXCR on the 5' RACE reads. In the table there are about 520,000 distinct CDR3 sequences, 20% to 25% of which are singletons. The same data also contributed to another study, on T cells expressing NK-cell markers.

Material for sequencing was CD4+ T cells sorted from blood. The origin of the receptors is a woman aged 18-30 years in good health.

This clonotype turned up a few times. This rearrangement joins TRBV5-1 to TRBJ1-5, with 9 bases aligning to TRBD1. The trim removed 4 bases at V and 5 bases at J, leaving 4 bases unmatched. CDR3 size: 14 residues. Germline CDR1 reads SGHRS; CDR2 reads YFSETQ. This CDR3 is CASSQTGGDQPQHF. The CDR3 bases are TGCGCCAGCAGCCAGACAGGGGGGGATCAGCCCCAGCATTTT.

V gene TRBV7-8 combines with J gene TRBJ2-1, with TRBD2 matching over 11 bases. The CDR3 consists of 19 residues. Unmatched junction bases numbered 16, after V lost 5 bases and J lost 4 bases. Germline V gene lookup returns CDR1 SGHVS and CDR2 FQNEAQ. Here the CDR3 reads CASSPKGQRGTSGYNEQFF. CDR3 nucleotides: TGTGCCAGCAGCCCCAAGGGACAGAGAGGGACTAGCGGTTACAATGAGCAGTTCTTC.

This clonotype was recorded many times. The V call is TRBV12-3 or TRBV12-4, the J call TRBJ2-3, with TRBD2 identical over 9 bases. Germline trimming cut 3 bases from V and 4 bases from J; bases unmatched to any gene: 2. This CDR3 contains 14 residues. The CDR3 loop is CASSLAGGPDTQYF. As DNA, the CDR3 is TGTGCCAGCAGTTTGGCGGGGGGGCCAGATACGCAGTATTTT.

This clonotype has just a few counts. The chain recombines TRBV5-4 with TRBJ1-1, with D unresolved. Trimming took off 0 bases at V and 12 bases at J, with 12 bases between the two ends. The germline V gene has CDR1 SGHNT and CDR2 YYREEE (reference sequence). There are 12 residues in the CDR3. The CDR3 DNA follows: TGTGCCAGCAGCTTGGAGGACCGGGAAACTTTCTTT. Protein sequence: CASSLEDRETFF.

V usage is TRBV7-9 and J usage is TRBJ2-7; D unresolved. Germline V gene sequence: CDR1 SEHNR, CDR2 FQNEAQ (reference sequence). V was clipped by 5 bases and J by 3 bases, with 17 bases between them. The CDR3 is 15 residues long. CDR3 region: CASSREIGLIYEQYF. In DNA, the CDR3 is TGTGCCAGCAGCAGAGAGATCGGCCTGATCTACGAGCAGTACTTC. The full variable domain, completed using reference TRBV7-9 and TRBJ2-7, is DTGVSQNPRHKITKRGQNVTFRCDPISEHNRLYWYRQTLGQGPEFLTYFQNEAQLEKSRLLSDRFSAERPKGSFSTLEIQRTEQGDSAMYLCASSREIGLIYEQYFGPGTRLTVT.

Ten or more counts support this clonotype. The V gene is TRBV12-3 or TRBV12-4, the J gene TRBJ1-2; 8 nucleotides agree with TRBD1. J lost 4 bases, V lost 3 bases, and 4 bases had no gene match. The CDR3 covers 14 residues. The chain's CDR3 is CASSFQTGAYGYTF. CDR3 in DNA: TGTGCCAGCAGTTTCCAGACAGGGGCCTATGGCTACACCTTC.

The rearrangement joins TRBV7-2 to TRBJ1-4; D is undetermined. V was clipped by 5 bases and J by 0 bases, with 13 bases between them. Germline V gene sequence: CDR1 SGHTA, CDR2 FQGNSA. CDR3 length equals 16 residues. This CDR3 reads CASSLRGSATNEKLFF. The DNA of the CDR3 is TGTGCCAGCAGCCTCAGAGGTTCAGCAACTAATGAAAAACTGTTTTTT.

In this sample, this clonotype turned up a few times. The chain carries TRBV4-2 and TRBJ2-5, with TRBD2 matching over 8 bases. This CDR3 region has 14 residues. CDR1 is LGHNA, CDR2 YNFKEQ, per germline. V lost 4 bases and J lost 4; bases outside the gene matches: 5. The CDR3 DNA reads as TGTGCCAGCAGCCCCGGGACTAGGCTAGAGACCCAGTACTTC. It is translated as CASSPGTRLETQYF.

This clonotype was seen a few times. CDR3 DNA: TGTGCCAGCACAAAAGGCCGTTCAGATACGCAGTATTTT. Its protein product is CASTKGRSDTQYF. The chain couples TRBV6-1 to TRBJ2-3; D is ambiguous. Germline V gives CDR1 MNHNS, CDR2 SASEGT. The CDR3 sequence is 13 residues long. V lost 7 bases and J 4 bases, leaving 12 bases between the germline ends.

This clonotype has a handful of counts. The genes are TRBV10-3 and TRBJ2-2, with 12 bases identical to TRBD2. From germline, CDR1 is ENHRY and CDR2 SYGVKD. The CDR3 contains 18 residues. Germline trimming cut 2 bases from V and 2 bases from J; bases unmatched to any gene: 6. The CDR3 protein is CAISETGGLAGNTGELFF. CDR3 coding DNA: TGTGCCATCAGTGAGACTGGGGGACTAGCGGGTAACACCGGGGAGCTGTTTTTT.

The V gene is TRBV9, the J gene TRBJ2-7, with 10 bases matching TRBD2. J gave up 9 bases and V 0 bases, and 9 bases lay outside the gene matches. CDR1 and CDR2 (germline): SGDLS, YYNGEE. This CDR3 comprises 15 residues. The CDR3 region is CASSVDQAGGPGQYF. For the CDR3, the DNA is TGTGCCAGCAGCGTAGATCAAGCGGGAGGGCCCGGGCAGTACTTC.

This clonotype was seen ten or more times. The J gene is TRBJ2-2, the V gene TRBV10-1, with 9 bases that match TRBD1. The CDR3 covers 14 residues. Germline assignment: CDR1 WNHNN and CDR2 SYGVQD (reference sequence). V shed 6 bases, J shed 5 bases, and the junction held 4 bases outside the gene matches. In DNA form, the CDR3 reads TGCGCCAGCAGCCGAGACAGGGGGACCGGGGAGCTGTTTTTT. It specifies CASSRDRGTGELFF.

The chain carries TRBV6-5 and TRBJ1-5, with D uncertain. CDR1 is MNHEY and CDR2 is SVGAGI in the germline V gene. V was pared by 2 bases and J by 5 bases, with 10 bases between. The CDR3 loop spans 14 amino acids. The chain's CDR3 is CASSYGRSYQPQHF. CDR3 nucleotide sequence: TGTGCCAGCAGTTACGGACGGTCTTATCAGCCCCAGCATTTT.

The chain joins TRBV12-1 to TRBJ2-7. TRBV12-1 is noted as a pseudogene. There are 13 residues in the CDR3. CDR3 region: CASGPGLSYEQYF. The CDR3, as DNA: TGTGCCAGCGGCCCTGGGCTCTCCTACGAGCAGTACTTC.

The CDR3 bases are TGTGCCAGCAGCTTGGGTATGAATTATGGCTACACCTTC. Protein: CASSLGMNYGYTF. The J gene is TRBJ1-2, the V gene TRBV7-2, with D unclear. Trimming removed 3 bases at V and 5 bases at J, with 10 bases between. CDR1 SGHTA and CDR2 FQGNSA come from the germline V gene. This CDR3 contains 13 residues.

This clonotype was counted only a few times. The V call is TRBV5-1, the J call TRBJ2-3; D is undetermined. V lost 2 bases and J 7 bases, leaving 11 bases between the germline ends. CDR1 is SGHRS and CDR2 is YFSETQ in the germline V gene. The CDR3 contains 13 residues. The CDR3 protein is CASSFEDHYTQYF. CDR3 bases: TGCGCCAGCAGCTTCGAGGACCACTATACGCAGTATTTT.

This clonotype appeared a few times. The chain combines TRBV6-1 with TRBJ1-2; D not resolved. Between the trimmed V and J ends, which lost 6 bases and 4 bases, there was a span of 12 bases. CDR3 size: 13 residues. CDR1 and CDR2 (germline): MNHNS, SASEGT. The CDR3 is CASSSQEGYGYTF. The CDR3 coding sequence is TGTGCCAGCAGCTCTCAAGAAGGCTATGGCTACACCTTC.

The chain uses TRBV7-2 and TRBJ2-3; the match to TRBD2 covers 8 bases. V shed 2 bases, J shed 2 bases, and the junction held 3 bases outside the gene matches. The germline V gene has CDR1 SGHTA and CDR2 FQGNSA. The length of the CDR3 is 15 residues. The CDR3 region is CASSLNGRDTDTQYF. CDR3 sequence (DNA): TGTGCCAGCAGCTTAAACGGGAGGGACACAGATACGCAGTATTTT. Full variable domain (outside the CDR3, taken from reference TRBV7-2 and TRBJ2-3): GAGVSQSPSNKVTEKGKDVELRCDPISGHTALYWYRQSLGQGLEFLIYFQGNSAPDKSGLPSDRFSAERTGGSVSTLTIQRTQQEDSAVYLCASSLNGRDTDTQYFGPGTRLTVL.

The V and J genes are TRBV7-2 and TRBJ2-3; 10 nucleotides agree with TRBD2. The trim removed 2 bases at V and 4 bases at J, leaving 3 bases unmatched. Looked up from germline, CDR1 is SGHTA and CDR2 is FQGNSA. CDR3 length: 15 residues. The CDR3 DNA sequence: TGTGCCAGCAGCTTATCAGCGGGAGGGTCAGATACGCAGTATTTT. This translates into CASSLSAGGSDTQYF.

This clonotype was observed many times. The rearrangement uses TRBV12-3 or TRBV12-4 and TRBJ2-7, with no clear D. This CDR3 has 11 amino acids. The ends were cut back, 2 bases at V and 4 bases at J, with 3 bases in the middle. CDR3 loop: CASSLKYEQYF. Here the CDR3 DNA reads TGTGCCAGCAGTTTAAAGTACGAGCAGTACTTC.

This chain uses TRBV5-6 with TRBJ2-1, with TRBD2 matching over 8 bases. The CDR3 covers 14 residues. Looked up from germline, CDR1 is SGHDT and CDR2 is YYEEEE. V was clipped by 1 base and J by 7 bases; unmatched bases: 4. The CDR3 region has the DNA TGTGCCAGCAGCTTGTTGGGACTAGGGAATGAGCAGTTCTTC. Amino acid sequence: CASSLLGLGNEQFF.